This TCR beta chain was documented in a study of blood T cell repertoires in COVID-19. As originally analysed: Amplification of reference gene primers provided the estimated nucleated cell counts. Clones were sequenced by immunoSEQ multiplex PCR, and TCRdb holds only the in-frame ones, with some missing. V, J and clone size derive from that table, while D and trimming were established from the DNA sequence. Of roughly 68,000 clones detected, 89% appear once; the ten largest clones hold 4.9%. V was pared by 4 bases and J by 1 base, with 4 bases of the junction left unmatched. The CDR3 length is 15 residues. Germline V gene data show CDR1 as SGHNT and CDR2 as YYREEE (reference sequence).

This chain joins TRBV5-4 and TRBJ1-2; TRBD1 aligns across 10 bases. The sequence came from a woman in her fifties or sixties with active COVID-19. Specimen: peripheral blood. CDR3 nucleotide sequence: TGTGCCAGCAGCCGACAGGGGGCTTATAACTATGGCTACACCTTC. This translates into CASSRQGAYNYGYTF.